What follows are 9 T cell receptor beta chains derived from one specimen sequenced in a study of blood T cell repertoires in COVID-19. This table comes from immunoSEQ multiplex PCR, and its TCRdb copy is limited to in-frame clones, with some not included. Of over 150,000 clones in the sample, roughly 83% were seen once. The specimen was peripheral blood. These TCRs come from a woman aged 60-70 years with acute or convalescent COVID-19.

The rearrangement links TRBV3-1 (or the pseudogene TRBV3-2) to TRBJ1-3; D not resolved. The CDR3 loop spans 15 amino acids. Looked up from germline, CDR1 is LGHDT and CDR2 is YNNKEL (reference sequence). V lost 0 bases and J 2 bases, leaving 8 bases between the germline ends. The CDR3 bases are TGTGCCAGCAGCCAAGATCTGAGCACTGGAAACACCATATATTTT. It encodes CASSQDLSTGNTIYF.

This clone was found a few times. The chain uses TRBV30 and TRBJ2-1, with D tentatively TRBD1 (5 bases). This CDR3 has 14 amino acids. CDR1 GTSNPN and CDR2 SVGIG come from the germline V gene (reference sequence). The V end was cut by 3 bases, the J end by 8 bases, with 17 bases between. CDR3 DNA: TGTGCCTGGAGAAGAGGTGGTGGGGCCTATGAGCAGTTCTTC. Protein: CAWRRGGGAYEQFF.

The chain uses TRBV2 and TRBJ2-7; 7 bases are a match to TRBD1. V gave up 6 bases and J gave up 0 bases; unmatched junction bases: 5. This CDR3 contains 14 residues. Germline lookup yields CDR1 SNHLY and CDR2 FYNNEI. The CDR3 loop is CASSSTGVSYEQYF. The CDR3 bases are TGTGCCAGCAGCTCTACAGGGGTCTCCTACGAGCAGTACTTC.

This clone was recorded once. The chain employs TRBV7-8 and TRBJ1-5; D is ambiguous. The CDR3 runs to 14 residues. V was shortened by 1 base and J by 4 bases, with 8 bases between the two germline ends. Germline loops: CDR1 SGHVS, CDR2 FQNEAQ. The CDR3 DNA is TGTGCCAGCAGCTTAGAGGCAGGTAATCAGCCCCAGCATTTT. This codes for CASSLEAGNQPQHF.

V is TRBV10-3 and J is TRBJ1-2, with TRBD1 as a possible D gene (6 bases). CDR3 length: 17 amino acids. Germline loops: CDR1 ENHRY, CDR2 SYGVKD. Trimming left V 6 bases short and J 4 bases short, with 24 bases between. The CDR3 loop is CAIRGPSDSLDFYGYTF. The CDR3, as DNA: TGTGCCATCAGGGGGCCCTCGGACAGCCTAGACTTCTATGGCTACACCTTC.

The chain combines TRBV9 with TRBJ2-5; TRBD1 aligns across 8 bases. The CDR3 contains 14 residues. Trimming at V came to 6 bases and at J to 2 bases, leaving 6 bases not matched to a gene. CDR1 and CDR2 (germline): SGDLS, YYNGEE. Here the CDR3 DNA reads TGTGCCAGCAACAGGGGGTTGGGGCAAGAGACCCAGTACTTC. Its translation: CASNRGLGQETQYF. Filled out from reference TRBV9 and TRBJ2-5, the complete variable domain reads DSGVTQTPKHLITATGQRVTLRCSPRSGDLSVYWYQQSLDQGLQFLIQYYNGEERAKGNILERFSAQQFPDLHSELNLSSLELGDSALYFCASNRGLGQETQYFGPGTRLLVL.

This sequence joins TRBV7-9 and TRBJ2-5, with 7 bases aligning to TRBD1. V lost 5 bases and J lost 5; bases outside the gene matches: 8. The CDR3 extends over 14 amino acids. The germline gives CDR1 SEHNR, CDR2 FQNEAQ (reference sequence). The CDR3 region is CASSTGAKRETQYF. The DNA for the CDR3 is TGTGCCAGCAGCACAGGGGCCAAAAGGGAGACCCAGTACTTC.

The CDR3 DNA reads as TGTGCCACCAGCAGACAAAACCCCGGACTGGACGGCTACACCTTC. Translating gives CATSRQNPGLDGYTF. J is TRBJ1-2 and V is TRBV15; D remains unclear. V was trimmed by 2 bases and J by 8 bases, leaving 18 bases between them. CDR1 and CDR2 (germline): LNHNV, YYDKDF (reference sequence). The CDR3 extends over 15 amino acids.

The V call is TRBV10-3, the J call TRBJ1-1, with 8 bases identical to TRBD1. Germline V gives CDR1 ENHRY, CDR2 SYGVKD. V shed 3 bases, J shed 1 base, and the junction held 13 bases outside the gene matches. This CDR3 has 18 amino acids. The CDR3 is CAISERIGTGRTNTEAFF. CDR3 DNA: TGTGCCATCAGTGAAAGGATAGGGACAGGAAGAACGAACACTGAAGCTTTCTTT.